These T cell receptor beta chains were read from a single sample in a study of beta chain features in type 1 diabetes. The repertoire was sequenced with immunoSEQ multiplex PCR; TCRdb's copy has only in-frame clones and lacks some. Of 100,000 to 150,000 clones listed, roughly 17% were seen once; the top ten hold about 2.4%. The sequenced sample consisted of central memory CD4+ T cells from blood. Receptors were obtained from a man aged 18 to 29 with type 1 diabetes. Both conserved end residues are trimmed from each CDR3.

>TRBV7-9|16
ASSLGTAEIQGYNEQF
>TRBV18|12
ASSRQRDDNIQY
>TRBV28|10
ASRTTGSEQY
>TRBV2|12
ASIEDRVGYEQY
>TRBV6-1|15
ASSGTGEGRAKNIQY
>TRBV5-1|11
ASSLTGSDTQY
>TRBV14|11
ASNQQGQETQY
>TRBV30|10
AWSLWQGGYT
>TRBV5-1|13
ASSLGGGSSDTQY
>TRBV7-2|12
ASGAGGRADTQY
>TRBV5-8|11
ASSETGAVEQY
>TRBV29-1|11
SAPRQGGYGYT
>TRBV30|14
AWSQKGTPIKNIQY
>TRBV29-1|11
SVARGEADTQY
>TRBV11-2|15
ASSPSSRTSGGNEQF
>TRBV28|10
ASTRTGNGYT
>TRBV19|10
ASSFDQETQY
>TRBV4-2|14
ASSQGGGSGNQPQH
>TRBV5-8|9
ASSLYNEQY
>TRBV29-1|6
SAETQY
>TRBV4-1|12
ASSPNRGNYEQY
>TRBV5-1|10
ASRGLTTYYT
>TRBV7-2|11
ASSFPAGETQY
>TRBV7-6|14
ASSRLLQGAGEKLF
>TRBV4-3|13
ASSQKGEGTDTQY
>TRBV18|14
ASSPLLAGNYNEQF